This T cell receptor beta chain was observed in a study of blood T cells in healthy people across ages. Primers used in a second PCR of roughly 6 to 12 cycles were a sample-barcoded 5' primer and a J-beta primer mix. TCRdb itself ran the 5' RACE reads through MiXCR, one entry per CDR3 protein. The table shows 1.5 million or so distinct CDR3 sequences, with roughly 43% occurring only once. Trimming stripped 0 bases from V and 5 bases from J, with 14 bases between. CDR3 size: 16 residues. Germline CDR1 is SGHRS and CDR2 is YFSETQ. The sequence was obtained from a woman aged 18-35 years in good health. The chain joins TRBV5-1 to TRBJ1-4; tentatively, D is TRBD1 (6 bases). The sample was blood. CDR3 amino acids: CASSLGPADRNEKLFF. The CDR3 nucleotides read TGCGCCAGCAGCTTGGGGCCCGCGGACAGAAATGAAAAACTGTTTTTT.